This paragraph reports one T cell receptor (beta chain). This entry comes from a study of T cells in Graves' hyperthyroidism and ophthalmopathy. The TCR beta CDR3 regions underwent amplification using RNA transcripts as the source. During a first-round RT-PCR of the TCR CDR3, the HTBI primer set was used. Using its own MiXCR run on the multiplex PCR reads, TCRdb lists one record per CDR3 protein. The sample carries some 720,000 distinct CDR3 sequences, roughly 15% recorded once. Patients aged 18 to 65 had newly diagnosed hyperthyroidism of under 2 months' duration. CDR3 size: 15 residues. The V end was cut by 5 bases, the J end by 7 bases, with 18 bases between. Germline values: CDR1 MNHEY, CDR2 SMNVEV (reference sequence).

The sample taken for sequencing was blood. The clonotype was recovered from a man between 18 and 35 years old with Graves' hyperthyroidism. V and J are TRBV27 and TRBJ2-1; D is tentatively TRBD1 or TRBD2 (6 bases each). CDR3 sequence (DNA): TGTGCCAGCAGTGAGATCGGGGGCGAGGGGAATGAGCAGTTCTTC. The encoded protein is CASSEIGGEGNEQFF.